In this sample, the clone carrying this T cell receptor (beta chain) turned up many times. Germline loops: CDR1 LGHNA, CDR2 YSLEER. Trimming removed 1 base at V and 1 base at J, with 22 bases between. CDR3 size: 19 residues. cDNA molecules carried unique molecular identifiers, and template switching added a universal primer site. TCRdb independently ran MiXCR on the 5' RACE reads; one entry per CDR3 protein. The sample includes about 240,000 distinct CDR3 sequences, roughly a tenth of them seen just once. This entry is derived from a study of identical twins. The source of this sequence is a man aged 45 to 65 in good health. The gene calls are TRBV4-3 and TRBJ1-2; perhaps TRBD1 as D (5 bases). The sample comprised memory T cells sorted from blood. The CDR3 is CASSQVLSTGTGNNYGYTF. In DNA, the CDR3 is TGCGCCAGCAGCCAAGTACTTTCAACCGGGACGGGGAATAACTATGGCTACACCTTC.